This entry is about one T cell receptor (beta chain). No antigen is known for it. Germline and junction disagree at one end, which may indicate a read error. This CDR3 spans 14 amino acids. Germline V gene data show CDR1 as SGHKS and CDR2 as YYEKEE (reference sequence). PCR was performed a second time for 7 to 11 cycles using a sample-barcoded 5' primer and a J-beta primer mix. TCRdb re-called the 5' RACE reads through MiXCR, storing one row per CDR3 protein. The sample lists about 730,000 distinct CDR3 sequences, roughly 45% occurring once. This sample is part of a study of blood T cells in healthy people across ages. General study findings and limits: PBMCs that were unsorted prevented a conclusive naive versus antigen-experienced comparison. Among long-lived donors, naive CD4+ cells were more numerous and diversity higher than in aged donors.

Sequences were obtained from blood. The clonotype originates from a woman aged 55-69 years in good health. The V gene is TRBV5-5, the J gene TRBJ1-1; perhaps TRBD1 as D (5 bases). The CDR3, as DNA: TGTACCAGCAGCTTAGCAGGGAGTCCCACTGAAGCTTTCTTT. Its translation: CTSSLAGSPTEAFF.